This T cell receptor (beta chain) was recovered during a study of cytomegalovirus exposure and HLA in healthy donors. Study outcomes and limitations: Altogether, 160 or so TCR beta chains were recorded as cytomegalovirus-associated. What was likely a sequencing artifact was a cluster of highly shared sequence variants.

Germline loops: CDR1 LNHDA, CDR2 SQIVND (reference sequence). V gave up 6 bases and J gave up 6 bases, with 15 bases separating them. The CDR3 contains 14 residues. As to this clone: What it recognizes is unknown.

The PCR ran on 60 Vbeta and 13 Jbeta primers. Sequencing used immunoSEQ multiplex PCR; TCRdb keeps in-frame clones, though not all of them. Among around 210,000 clones, just under 80% were seen once, and the ten largest hold about 0.5%. The chain uses TRBV19 and TRBJ1-5, with D possibly TRBD1 on 6 matching bases. The source of this sequence is a boy younger than 18 in good health and CMV-seronegative. The specimen was PBMCs. The CDR3 DNA sequence: TGTGCCAGTAGCAGTCACAGGGCGGCTCAGCCCCAGCATTTT. Translated: CASSSHRAAQPQHF.